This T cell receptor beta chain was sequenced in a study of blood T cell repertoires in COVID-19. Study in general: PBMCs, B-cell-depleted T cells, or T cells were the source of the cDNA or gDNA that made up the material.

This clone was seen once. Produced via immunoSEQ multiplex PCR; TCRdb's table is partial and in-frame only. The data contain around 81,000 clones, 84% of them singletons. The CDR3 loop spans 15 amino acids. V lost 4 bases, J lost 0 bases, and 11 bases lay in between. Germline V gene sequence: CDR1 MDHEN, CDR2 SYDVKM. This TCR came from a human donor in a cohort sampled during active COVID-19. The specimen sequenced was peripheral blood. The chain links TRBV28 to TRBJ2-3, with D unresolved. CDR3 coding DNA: TGTGCCAGCAGTTCGACTGTCCCTAGCACAGATACGCAGTATTTT. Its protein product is CASSSTVPSTDTQYF.